The T cell receptor beta chain described here comes from a study of cytomegalovirus exposure and HLA in healthy donors. Study-wide findings and caveats: A later analysis reportedly identified an Asian-associated ancestry cluster as carrying fewer N-insertions than the approximately 710-donor mean. Presence/absence analyses supposed approximately even sequencing depth among donors.

V was trimmed by 0 bases and J by 6 bases, leaving 9 bases between them. The CDR3 sequence is 14 residues long. Germline assignment: CDR1 SGDLS and CDR2 YYNGEE. Primers included in the PCR were 60 Vbeta and 13 Jbeta primers. Here immunoSEQ multiplex PCR was the method, and the copy in TCRdb shows in-frame clones only, minus some. The data show about 170,000 clones, with about 83% seen just once and 4.8% held by the top ten. On this clone: Its antigen is not identified.

This TCR came from a girl aged 10 to 17 in good health and CMV-seropositive. The rearrangement uses TRBV9 and TRBJ2-2; D not resolved. The sample taken for sequencing was PBMCs. The CDR3, as DNA: TGTGCCAGCAGCGTAGCCCGGGTGGCCGGGGAGCTGTTTTTT. Translating it yields CASSVARVAGELFF.